This TCR beta chain was found in a study of post-analysis software for immune sequencing data. Study-level information: Courses of disease covered relapsing-remitting, secondary progressive and progressive-relapsing multiple sclerosis. Overall study findings and caveats: Versus controls, multiple sclerosis patients showed significantly lower diversity (normalized Chao1). When patients were compared with controls, four to six TRBV segments were more frequent, TRBV5-6, TRBV5-1 and TRBV20-1 among them.

Included in the TCR beta cDNA libraries were unique molecular identifiers. T cells numbering 1 to 10 million yielded cDNA molecules that totaled around 500,000. One entry per CDR3 protein, called by TCRdb with MiXCR from the PCR reads. The data contain about 400,000 distinct CDR3 sequences, 30% to 45% of them singletons. There are 12 residues in the CDR3. Per germline, CDR1 MNHEY and CDR2 SVGAGI. On this clonotype itself: Antigen specificity is unknown. The junction differs from germline at one of its ends, possibly a read error.

The sample was blood. This sequence originates from a girl aged 10 to 17 with multiple sclerosis. The V and J genes are TRBV6-5 and TRBJ1-2; D not resolved. The CDR3 coding sequence is TGTACCAGCAGGAACCCACCCGGTGGCTACACCTTC. It is translated as CTSRNPPGGYTF.